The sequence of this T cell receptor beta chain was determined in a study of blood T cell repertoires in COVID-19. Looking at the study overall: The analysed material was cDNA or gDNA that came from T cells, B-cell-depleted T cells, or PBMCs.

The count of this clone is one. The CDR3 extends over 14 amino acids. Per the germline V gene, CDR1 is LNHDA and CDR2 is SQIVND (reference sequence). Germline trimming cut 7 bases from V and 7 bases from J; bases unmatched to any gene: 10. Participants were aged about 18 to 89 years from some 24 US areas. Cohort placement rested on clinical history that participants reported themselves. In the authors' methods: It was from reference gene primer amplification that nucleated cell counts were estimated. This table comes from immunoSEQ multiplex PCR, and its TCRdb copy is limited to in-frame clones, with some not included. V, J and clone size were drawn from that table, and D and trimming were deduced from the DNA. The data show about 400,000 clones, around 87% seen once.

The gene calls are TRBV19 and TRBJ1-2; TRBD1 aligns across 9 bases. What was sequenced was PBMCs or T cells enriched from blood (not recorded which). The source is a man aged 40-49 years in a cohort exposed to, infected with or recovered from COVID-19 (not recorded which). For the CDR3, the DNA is TGTGCCAGTACCTGGGGGACAGGGAGGAGTGGCTACACCTTC. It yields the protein CASTWGTGRSGYTF. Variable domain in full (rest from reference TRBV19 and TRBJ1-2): DGGITQSPKYLFRKEGQNVTLSCEQNLNHDAMYWYRQDPGQGLRLIYYSQIVNDFQKGDIAEGYSVSREKKESFPLTVTSAQKNPTAFYLCASTWGTGRSGYTFGSGTRLTVV.